This T cell receptor beta chain was sequenced for a study of blood T cell repertoires in COVID-19. About the study: The study drew acute and convalescent COVID-19 samples from the United States, Italy and Spain. T cells, B-cell-depleted T cells, or PBMCs provided the cDNA or gDNA that served as material.

Original processing methods: Reference gene primer amplification gave nucleated cell count estimates. Assay used: immunoSEQ multiplex PCR; TCRdb lists only in-frame clones, some missing. The DNA was the basis for D and trimming; V, J and clone size are from that table. The sample shows about 260,000 clones, 70% to 90% of them seen only once. CDR3 length: 13 amino acids. CDR1 and CDR2 (germline): SEHNR, FQNEAQ (reference sequence). V was trimmed by 3 bases and J by 2 bases, leaving 8 bases between them. This clonotype was sampled from a woman in her fifties or sixties with COVID-19, enrolled during active disease. The source material was peripheral blood. The chain combines TRBV7-9 with TRBJ2-7, with D possibly being TRBD2 (5 bases). CDR3 sequence (DNA): TGTGCCAGCAGCTTTGGAGGAACCTACGAGCAGTACTTC. Encoded protein: CASSFGGTYEQYF.